These T cell receptor beta chains were read from a single sample in a study of molecular identifiers for immune sequencing clone quantification. TCRdb re-analysed the PCR reads in MiXCR, keeping a single row per CDR3 protein. The repertoire includes about half a million distinct CDR3 sequences, over 20% of them detected once, and around 0.86% sits in the top ten. Input material: naive CD8+ T cells from blood, with Jurkat cell RNA spiked in. All receptors come from a human donor in good health. Some libraries in this study had Jurkat cell RNA spiked in. Both conserved end residues are part of each CDR3. A D gene is named only where the DNA matches it firmly. Clone size is stated in some rows and not others, as once, few, many or a class when expanded.

V gene: TRBV29-1
clone size: many
D gene: -
J gene: TRBJ2-3
CDR3 protein: CSVGSADTQYF
CDR3 DNA: TGCAGCGTGGGGTCGGCAGATACGCAGTATTTT

V gene: TRBV27
clone size: few
D gene: -
J gene: TRBJ1-2
CDR3 protein: CASSMTARNSYGYTF
CDR3 DNA: TGTGCCAGCAGTATGACAGCTAGAAACTCCTATGGCTACACCTTC

V gene: TRBV2
clone size: many
D gene: TRBD1
J gene: TRBJ1-1
CDR3 protein: CASSGWDRATEAFF
CDR3 DNA: TGTGCCAGCAGTGGCTGGGACAGAGCCACTGAAGCTTTCTTT

V gene: TRBV5-1
clone size: few
D gene: TRBD1
J gene: TRBJ2-3
CDR3 protein: CASSALTGLGSTDTQYF
CDR3 DNA: TGCGCCAGCAGCGCACTGACAGGGTTGGGAAGCACAGATACGCAGTATTTT

V gene: TRBV7-9
clone size: -
D gene: -
J gene: TRBJ2-5
CDR3 protein: CASSLGSLGEETQYF
CDR3 DNA: TGTGCCAGCAGCTTAGGTAGCCTCGGCGAAGAGACCCAGTACTTC

V gene: TRBV19
clone size: few
D gene: -
J gene: TRBJ2-3
CDR3 protein: CASSITGDTRPSTDTQYF
CDR3 DNA: TGTGCCAGTAGTATTACGGGGGATACGAGGCCGAGCACAGATACGCAGTATTTT

V gene: TRBV4-2
clone size: -
D gene: -
J gene: TRBJ2-1
CDR3 protein: CASSQVVLGRTPYNEQFF
CDR3 DNA: TGTGCCAGCAGCCAAGTGGTCCTTGGGAGAACGCCATACAATGAGCAGTTCTTC

V gene: TRBV12-3/TRBV12-4
clone size: -
D gene: -
J gene: TRBJ2-3
CDR3 protein: CASSLWTNTDTQYF
CDR3 DNA: TGTGCCAGCAGTTTATGGACAAATACAGATACGCAGTATTTT

V gene: TRBV9
clone size: -
D gene: -
J gene: TRBJ2-3
CDR3 protein: CASSVFERWGDTQYF
CDR3 DNA: TGTGCCAGCAGCGTATTTGAGCGGTGGGGCGATACGCAGTATTTT

V gene: TRBV12-3/TRBV12-4
clone size: many
D gene: -
J gene: TRBJ2-7
CDR3 protein: CASSSPPGVEQYF
CDR3 DNA: TGTGCCAGCAGTTCCCCCCCAGGCGTGGAGCAGTACTTC

V gene: TRBV10-3
clone size: -
D gene: -
J gene: TRBJ2-7
CDR3 protein: CAIRDSSSYEQYF
CDR3 DNA: TGTGCCATCAGGGACAGTTCTTCCTACGAGCAGTACTTC

V gene: TRBV5-6
clone size: many
D gene: -
J gene: TRBJ1-5
CDR3 protein: CASSYHLDQPQHF
CDR3 DNA: TGTGCCAGCAGCTACCACCTAGATCAGCCCCAGCATTTT

V gene: TRBV7-9
clone size: many
D gene: -
J gene: TRBJ2-6
CDR3 protein: CASSPRIPVEANVLTF
CDR3 DNA: TGTGCCAGCAGCCCACGAATCCCAGTCGAGGCCAACGTCCTGACTTTC